This T cell receptor (beta chain) is drawn from a study of brain metastases from non-small cell lung cancer. Broader study findings: Compared with primary tumors, brain metastases showed less T-cell infiltration.

Trimming stripped 8 bases from V and 5 bases from J, with 25 bases between. This CDR3 contains 16 residues. The V gene's germline CDR1 is SGHTA and CDR2 FQGTGA. Turning to this clone: Its antigen is undetermined.

Assay: immunoSEQ multiplex PCR; the TCRdb copy retains only in-frame clones and omits some. This sample has some 6,000 clones, with approximately 82% found just once. The receptor was derived from a donor aged 40 or over with non-small cell lung cancer. Sequenced input: primary lung tumor tissue. This chain links TRBV7-3 with TRBJ2-7, with a possible D match to TRBD2 (6 bases). The CDR3 loop is CASSGESGPPRNEQYF. CDR3 DNA sequence: TGTGCCAGCTCGGGGGAATCGGGCCCGCCGAGAAACGAGCAGTACTTC.